A single sample is the source of the 8 T cell receptor beta chains below, sequenced in a study of T cell repertoires in cytomegalovirus infection. One entry per CDR3 protein, called by TCRdb with MiXCR from the reads. The table shows roughly 700,000 distinct CDR3 sequences, with roughly a third occurring only once. No antigen is known for these receptors. The input for sequencing was cultured PBMCs, taken from culture after CMV antigen stimulation. The receptors shown here come from a human donor in good health (CMV status not recorded). Some clones in this sample may be carry-over from other donors' samples.

This chain connects TRBV7-2 to TRBJ1-2; D remains unclear. Germline CDR1 reads SGHTA; CDR2 reads FQGNSA. This CDR3 is built from 16 residues. Trimming took 3 bases from V and 5 from J, leaving 19 bases between them. The CDR3 region is CASSFPQGGGNYGYTF. The CDR3 region has the DNA TGTGCCAGCAGCTTCCCCCAAGGAGGTGGGAATTATGGCTACACCTTC.

The chain has TRBV7-6 and TRBJ1-4, with 8 bases fitting TRBD1. Germline V gives CDR1 SGHVS, CDR2 FNYEAQ. Trimming cost V 1 base and J 7 bases; bases outside gene matches: 2. The CDR3 is 14 amino acids. The CDR3 DNA sequence: TGTGCCAGCAGCTTAGGACAGGGGATTGAAAAACTGTTTTTT. Encoded protein: CASSLGQGIEKLFF.

V is TRBV4-1 and J is TRBJ1-2; TRBD1 matches at 8 bases. Germline CDR1 MGHRA, CDR2 YSYEKL. This CDR3 region has 17 residues. V was pared by 3 bases and J by 7 bases, with 16 bases of the junction left unmatched. CDR3 sequence (DNA): TGCGCCAGCAGCCATGTATCAGGGGGCGGATTAAGTCGTGGCTACACCTTC. It yields the protein CASSHVSGGGLSRGYTF.

The CDR3 sequence is CASSRNKRGESTDTQYF. The CDR3 DNA sequence: TGTGCCAGCAGTCGCAACAAGCGGGGGGAAAGCACAGATACGCAGTATTTT. The rearrangement joins TRBV7-2 to TRBJ2-3, with 9 positions matching TRBD2. This CDR3 is built from 17 residues. V trimming: 6 bases; J trimming: 0 bases; junction bases outside the gene matches: 10. Germline assignment: CDR1 SGHTA and CDR2 FQGNSA. The entire variable domain, with the rest obtained from reference TRBV7-2 and TRBJ2-3, is as follows: GAGVSQSPSNKVTEKGKDVELRCDPISGHTALYWYRQSLGQGLEFLIYFQGNSAPDKSGLPSDRFSAERTGGSVSTLTIQRTQQEDSAVYLCASSRNKRGESTDTQYFGPGTRLTVL.

This sequence joins TRBV2 and TRBJ1-3; tentatively, D is TRBD1 (6 bases). Between the trimmed V and J ends, which lost 4 bases and 4 bases, there was a span of 11 bases. The length of the CDR3 is 14 residues. The germline gives CDR1 SNHLY, CDR2 FYNNEI. The chain's CDR3 is CASSASRGGNTIYF. The CDR3 DNA reads as TGTGCCAGCAGTGCTAGCAGGGGAGGAAACACCATATATTTT.

The J gene is TRBJ2-5, the V gene TRBV15; 11 nucleotides match TRBD2. Germline V gene sequence: CDR1 LNHNV, CDR2 YYDKDF (reference sequence). The CDR3 contains 15 residues. Germline trimming cut 4 bases from V and 3 bases from J; bases unmatched to any gene: 4. The CDR3, as DNA: TGTGCCACCAGCATCCTAGCGGGGGGAGAAGAGACCCAGTACTTC. Its protein product is CATSILAGGEETQYF. The full variable domain, in which reference TRBV15 and TRBJ2-5 provide the parts outside the CDR3, is DAMVIQNPRYQVTQFGKPVTLSCSQTLNHNVMYWYQQKSSQAPKLLFHYYDKDFNNEADTPDNFQSRRPNTSFCFLDIRSPGLGDTAMYLCATSILAGGEETQYFGPGTRLLVL.

This clonotype showed up just a few times. This chain connects TRBV7-6 to TRBJ1-3; 7 bases are a match to TRBD1. The CDR3 has 16 residues. Germline loops: CDR1 SGHVS, CDR2 FNYEAQ. The V gene end was trimmed by 2 bases and the J gene end by 0 bases; junction bases not matched to a gene: 4. The CDR3 nucleotides are TGTGCCAGCAGCTTATATCGGGACAGCTCTGGAAACACCATATATTTT. Translating it yields CASSLYRDSSGNTIYF.

This clonotype was observed a handful of times. This CDR3 is CASSFRSETQYF. The CDR3 coding sequence is TGTGCCAGCAGCTTTAGGTCGGAGACCCAGTACTTC. The rearrangement links TRBV7-2 to TRBJ2-5; D gene uncertain. This CDR3 spans 12 amino acids. Germline V lookup: CDR1 SGHTA, CDR2 FQGNSA. V lost 3 bases and J 5 bases, leaving 7 bases between the germline ends.